These 8 T cell receptor beta chains were sequenced from one sample in a study of blood T cell repertoires in COVID-19. The assay was immunoSEQ multiplex PCR, and TCRdb's table has in-frame clones only and misses some. The sample gives 35,000 to 45,000 clones, 70% to 80% of which show up once; more than 7.5% is in the top ten. Sequencing was done on a sample of peripheral blood. Source of these receptors: a man aged 65-85 years with active or convalescent COVID-19.

The J gene is TRBJ2-1, the V gene TRBV7-9; 8 bases match TRBD1. The germline V gene has CDR1 SEHNR and CDR2 FQNEAQ (reference sequence). This CDR3 spans 18 amino acids. V gave up 3 bases and J gave up 7 bases; unmatched junction bases: 17. CDR3 loop: CASSFGQGAEGFGNEQFF. The CDR3, as DNA: TGTGCCAGCAGCTTCGGGCAGGGGGCTGAAGGGTTCGGAAATGAGCAGTTCTTC.

This sequence joins TRBV7-2 and TRBJ2-2; 10 bases fit TRBD2. There are 17 residues in the CDR3. The J segment lost 4 bases and the V segment lost 5 bases, leaving 10 bases of the junction unmatched. Germline CDR1 reads SGHTA; CDR2 reads FQGNSA. Here the CDR3 DNA reads TGTGCCAGCAGCCCATACCCTAGCGGGGGATCCACCGGGGAGCTGTTTTTT. Amino acid sequence: CASSPYPSGGSTGELFF.

The chain combines TRBV12-3 or TRBV12-4 with TRBJ1-2; D is perhaps TRBD1 (5 bases). With 5 bases removed from V and 8 bases from J, the gap between germline ends came to 12 bases. This CDR3 is built from 12 residues. CDR3 coding DNA: TGTGCCAGCAGTCCCCGGGGGGAGGGCTACACCTTC. Protein product: CASSPRGEGYTF.

V gene TRBV5-1 combines with J gene TRBJ1-1; 9 bases line up with TRBD1. Germline CDR1 reads SGHRS; CDR2 reads YFSETQ. With 1 base clipped from V and 0 bases from J, the junction kept 4 bases outside the gene matches. CDR3 size: 16 residues. CDR3 region: CASSLRTGAVNTEAFF. The CDR3 DNA reads as TGCGCCAGCAGCTTGAGGACAGGGGCGGTGAACACTGAAGCTTTCTTT.

The V and J genes are TRBV10-3 and TRBJ2-7, with D possibly matching TRBD2 (6 bases). CDR3 size: 15 residues. Trimming took 7 bases from V and 6 from J, leaving 22 bases between them. Germline values: CDR1 ENHRY, CDR2 SYGVKD. CDR3 in DNA: TGTGCCATCACCCAGACCTTATCGGGACTGTCCGAGCAGTACTTC. Its translation is CAITQTLSGLSEQYF.

The chain links TRBV19 to TRBJ1-5; 9 bases line up with TRBD1. This CDR3 is built from 16 residues. Germline CDR1 LNHDA, CDR2 SQIVND (reference sequence). Trimming took 7 bases from V and 1 from J; bases not matched to a gene: 8. The DNA for the CDR3 is TGTGCCAGTAACGACAGGGGGGGAATAAGCAATCAGCCCCAGCATTTT. Its translation: CASNDRGGISNQPQHF. Based on the CDR3 plus reference TRBV19 and TRBJ1-5, the full variable domain is DGGITQSPKYLFRKEGQNVTLSCEQNLNHDAMYWYRQDPGQGLRLIYYSQIVNDFQKGDIAEGYSVSREKKESFPLTVTSAQKNPTAFYLCASNDRGGISNQPQHFGDGTRLSIL.

This clone was detected only once. The rearrangement joins TRBV16 to TRBJ2-7; TRBD1 is a possible D gene (5 bases). CDR1 and CDR2 from the germline V gene are KGHSY and FQNENV. V dropped 4 bases and J dropped 3 bases, with 10 bases sitting between them. This CDR3 is built from 13 residues. The CDR3 reads CASSRTTLYEQYF. The CDR3 DNA reads TGTGCCAGCAGCCGGACAACACTCTACGAGCAGTACTTC.

This clone turned up a few times. The J gene is TRBJ2-3, the V gene TRBV11-2, with 7 bases aligning to TRBD1. The CDR3 has 14 amino acids. CDR1 and CDR2 (germline): SGHAT, FQNNGV. V lost 1 base to trimming and J lost 8 bases; unmatched junction nucleotides: 6. The CDR3 nucleotides are TGTGCCAGCAGCTTAGTCGTTGGACAGGCTACGCAGTATTTT. The encoded protein is CASSLVVGQATQYF.